The T cell receptor (beta chain) under discussion was sequenced for a study of radiotherapy plus CTLA-4 blockade in lung cancer. General study points: Strongest reported response predictors: early blood clone changes and post-radiation interferon-beta. After radiotherapy and ipilimumab, tumor-derived clones expanded in peripheral blood.

Points on this clone: Its antigen is still unknown.

TCRdb's table, derived via immunoSEQ multiplex PCR, lists solely in-frame clones and lacks some. The table shows around 45,000 clones, with around 77% occurring only once. From germline, CDR1 is LNHNV and CDR2 YYDKDF (reference sequence). The ends were cut back, 7 bases at V and 3 bases at J, with 21 bases in the middle. CDR3 length: 16 amino acids. Sequencing used peripheral blood, obtained from a patient treated with radiotherapy plus ipilimumab. V gene TRBV15 combines with J gene TRBJ1-1; D might be TRBD1 (5 bases). The sequence was obtained from a human donor with non-small cell lung cancer who had stable disease on radiotherapy plus ipilimumab. The CDR3 nucleotides are TGTGCCACCATGACCGGGACGGATTTCATGGACACTGAAGCTTTCTTT. It translates to CATMTGTDFMDTEAFF.